These 26 T cell receptor beta chains came from one sample sequenced in a study of tumor-infiltrating lymphocytes in oesophageal squamous cell carcinoma. TCRdb recomputed calls from the PCR reads with MiXCR, one row per CDR3 protein. The sample lists 15,000 to 20,000 distinct CDR3 sequences, roughly 40% occurring once. The sequenced sample consisted of normal esophageal tissue next to the tumor. Receptors were obtained from a female donor with esophageal squamous cell carcinoma.

This clonotype appeared once. This CDR3 fails to terminate in the conserved phenylalanine or tryptophan, so it likely reflects a read error. The DNA is left out, because the CDR3 cannot be placed on it with certainty; the CDR3 is given as TCRdb lists it. The chain combines TRBV7-2 with TRBJ2-6; the table gives TRBD2 as D, unverified against the DNA. Germline CDR1 and CDR2: SGHTA and FQGNSA. The CDR3 region is 15 residues in length, termini included. Here the CDR3 reads CATGERGSYEQYFGA.

This clonotype appeared a few times. At one end, the junction sequence differs from germline, possibly due to a read error. This chain joins TRBV7-6 and TRBJ2-5; 11 bases line up with TRBD1. CDR1 and CDR2 (germline): SGHVS, FNYEAQ. The CDR3 totals 15 residues. The CDR3: CASSRGQGAMETQYF. Written as DNA, the CDR3 is TGTGCTAGCAGCCGCGGACAGGGGGCGATGGAGACCCAGTACTTC.

This clonotype was observed at least ten times. The rearrangement links TRBV7-9 to TRBJ1-4, with TRBD1 as a possible D gene (5 bases). Trimming took 3 bases from V and 4 from J, leaving 9 bases between them. The CDR3 has 14 amino acids. From germline, CDR1 is SEHNR and CDR2 FQNEAQ (reference sequence). Written as DNA, the CDR3 is TGTGCCAGCAGCTTTGACAGAATTAATGAAAAACTGTTTTTT. It translates to CASSFDRINEKLFF.

As for this clonotype: Because the CDR3 is missing its conserved closing phenylalanine or tryptophan, this is likely a read error. The DNA is omitted, as the CDR3 cannot be located on it reliably, and the CDR3 follows TCRdb's listing. This chain uses TRBV10-3 with TRBJ1-6. Inclusive of both ends, the CDR3 amounts to 10 amino acids. Per the germline V gene, CDR1 is ENHRY and CDR2 is SYGVKD. This CDR3 is CAISESPEWD.

The J gene is TRBJ2-2, the V gene TRBV12-3 or TRBV12-4; D is undetermined. Trimming pared 3 bases from V and 1 base from J, leaving 6 bases between. The CDR3 totals 14 residues. Written as DNA, the CDR3 is TGTGCCAGCAGTTTCAGTAGGAACACCGGGGAGCTGTTTTTT. This sequence encodes CASSFSRNTGELFF.

The chain is built from TRBV7-2 and TRBJ1-2; D gene ambiguous. Trimming removed 7 bases at V and 7 bases at J, with 16 bases between. This CDR3 contains 13 residues. The germline V gene has CDR1 SGHTA and CDR2 FQGNSA. The CDR3 protein is CASNYQLSGGYTF. CDR3 nucleotides: TGTGCCAGCAACTATCAACTTTCCGGTGGCTACACCTTC. Full variable domain (missing parts from reference TRBV7-2 and TRBJ1-2): GAGVSQSPSNKVTEKGKDVELRCDPISGHTALYWYRQSLGQGLEFLIYFQGNSAPDKSGLPSDRFSAERTGGSVSTLTIQRTQQEDSAVYLCASNYQLSGGYTFGSGTRLTVV.

Of note for this clonotype: The CDR3 carries no conserved terminal phenylalanine or tryptophan, so it likely arises from a read error. The DNA is left out, because the CDR3 cannot be placed on it with certainty; the CDR3 is given as TCRdb lists it. The V and J genes are TRBV7-2 and TRBJ2-6. The V gene's germline CDR1 is SGHTA and CDR2 FQGNSA. With termini counted, the CDR3 has 10 amino acids. The CDR3: CASSLARTNT.

The chain employs TRBV28 and TRBJ2-6, with a tentative D call TRBD2 (5 bases). The CDR3 has 15 amino acids. Germline V CDR1 and CDR2: MDHEN, SYDVKM. V was shortened by 2 bases and J by 1 base, with 6 bases between the two germline ends. CDR3 amino acids: CASSLRGSGANVLTF. CDR3 bases: TGTGCCAGCAGTTTACGGGGTTCTGGGGCCAACGTCCTGACTTTC.

V is TRBV7-2 and J is TRBJ2-1; the D gene is possibly TRBD2 (5 bases). The ends were cut back, 7 bases at V and 0 bases at J, with 13 bases in the middle. CDR1 is SGHTA, CDR2 FQGNSA, per germline. This CDR3 comprises 15 residues. The CDR3 DNA sequence: TGTGCCAGCAATCTAGCCGGAAGCTCCTACAATGAGCAGTTCTTC. It translates to CASNLAGSSYNEQFF. The variable domain in full, completed from reference TRBV7-2 and TRBJ2-1, reads GAGVSQSPSNKVTEKGKDVELRCDPISGHTALYWYRQSLGQGLEFLIYFQGNSAPDKSGLPSDRFSAERTGGSVSTLTIQRTQQEDSAVYLCASNLAGSSYNEQFFGPGTRLTVL.

By its share, this clonotype is large (0.1 to 1%). The chain recombines TRBV7-2 with TRBJ2-3; perhaps TRBD2 as D (7 bases). The germline V gene encodes CDR1 SGHTA and CDR2 FQGNSA. The V and J ends lost 3 bases and 4 bases respectively, with 11 bases between them. The CDR3 covers 14 residues. The CDR3 DNA follows: TGTGCCAGCAGCTTTGCGGGGGCGGCAGATACGCAGTATTTT. It specifies CASSFAGAADTQYF.

V gene TRBV7-8 combines with J gene TRBJ2-7; a weak D match, TRBD1 (6 bases). Trimming removed 6 bases at V and 1 base at J, with 10 bases between. The germline gives CDR1 SGHVS, CDR2 FQNEAQ. This CDR3 is 13 amino acids long. CDR3 protein: CASRADRSYEQYF. CDR3 DNA sequence: TGTGCCAGCAGAGCCGACAGGTCCTACGAGCAGTACTTC.

This sequence joins TRBV2 and TRBJ1-2; D possibly corresponds to TRBD1 (6 bases). Trimming removed 4 bases at V and 4 bases at J, with 10 bases between. Germline-derived CDR1 and CDR2 are SNHLY and FYNNEI. The CDR3 runs 13 residues. CDR3 residues: CASSGQDRYGYTF. Written as DNA, the CDR3 is TGTGCCAGCAGTGGACAGGATCGCTATGGCTACACCTTC.

CDR3 region: CASSLSGEQYF. DNA for the CDR3: TGTGCCAGCAGCTTATCTGGCGAGCAGTACTTC. This chain links TRBV7-6 with TRBJ2-1; D ambiguous. Near its end, the DNA agrees better with TRBJ2-7, so the J call may be wrong. Germline lookup yields CDR1 SGHVS and CDR2 FNYEAQ. This CDR3 contains 11 residues.

There are a few counts of this clonotype. This CDR3 fails to terminate in the conserved phenylalanine or tryptophan, so it likely reflects a read error. It is unclear where the CDR3 begins or ends on the DNA, so no DNA is shown, and the CDR3 is as TCRdb lists it. The chain carries TRBV7-8 and TRBJ2-7; the table calls TRBD2, which could not be checked here. Germline lookup yields CDR1 SGHVS and CDR2 FQNEAQ. The CDR3 is 16 residues long, counting both termini. CDR3 sequence: CASSLGLGDYGYTFGS.

Points on this clonotype: The junction departs from the called germline gene at one end, perhaps through a read error. The gene calls are TRBV12-3 or TRBV12-4 and TRBJ1-5, with D tentatively TRBD1 (6 bases). The CDR3 runs to 14 residues. CDR3 nucleotides: TGTGCCAGTAGTTTAAGGGGGGACAATCAGCCCCAGCATTTT. Translated, it gives CASSLRGDNQPQHF.

In this sample, this clonotype turned up a few times. A clone one base away is much larger, so this may be a read error. This chain connects TRBV27 to TRBJ2-5; TRBD1 matches 10 bases. V gave up 6 bases and J gave up 11 bases; unmatched junction bases: 12. From germline, CDR1 is MNHEY and CDR2 SMNVEV (reference sequence). This CDR3 contains 14 residues. The CDR3 DNA reads as TGTGCCAGCAGAAGTGGGACAGGGGTGAATGAGCAGTACTTC. This encodes CASRSGTGVNEQYF.

The chain uses TRBV18 and TRBJ2-1; the match to TRBD1 covers 10 bases. The CDR3 runs to 15 residues. J gave up 4 bases and V 4 bases, and 4 bases lay outside the gene matches. The germline CDR1 and CDR2 sequences are KGHSH and LQKENI. CDR3 loop: CASSQGTGEYNEQFF. DNA of the CDR3: TGTGCCAGCTCACAAGGGACAGGGGAGTACAATGAGCAGTTCTTC.

This CDR3 reads CASSSAQTQYF. As DNA, the CDR3 is TGTGCCAGCAGCTCCGCGCAGACCCAGTACTTC. This chain joins TRBV7-9 and TRBJ2-5, with D uncertain. V lost 4 bases, J lost 6 bases, and 6 bases lay in between. The CDR3 spans 11 residues. Germline CDR1 is SEHNR and CDR2 is FQNEAQ (reference sequence).

This clonotype was picked up a small number of times. The CDR3 is CASSRVGPQVHEQYF. In nucleotides, the CDR3 is TGTGCCAGCAGCCGGGTTGGGCCCCAGGTCCATGAGCAGTACTTC. The V call is TRBV7-4, the J call TRBJ2-7; no clear D. This CDR3 is 15 amino acids long. Trimming shortened V by 5 bases and J by 7 bases, and 21 bases separated the two germline ends. Germline V gene lookup returns CDR1 SGHVT and CDR2 SQSDAQ.

This clonotype was picked up many times. The rearrangement joins TRBV12-5 to TRBJ2-7, with D perhaps matching TRBD2 (5 bases). CDR1 and CDR2 from the germline V gene are LGHNT and FRNRAP. Deletions cut 6 bases from V and 7 bases from J, with 19 bases between. This CDR3 contains 14 residues. CDR3 residues: CASGNSRGDREQYF. The CDR3 DNA reads as TGTGCTAGTGGCAACTCTCGGGGAGATAGGGAGCAGTACTTC. The full variable domain, its missing parts supplied by reference TRBV12-5 and TRBJ2-7, is DARVTQTPRHKVTEMGQEVTMRCQPILGHNTVFWYRQTMMQGLELLAYFRNRAPLDDSGMPKDRFSAEMPDATLATLKIQPSEPRDSAVYFCASGNSRGDREQYFGPGTRLTVT.

This clonotype was seen once. This chain connects TRBV20-1 to TRBJ2-7; D gene uncertain. The J call may be wrong; the DNA end is better matched by TRBJ2-5. The CDR3 contains 15 residues. CDR1 DFQATT and CDR2 SNEGSKA come from the germline V gene (reference sequence). The CDR3 loop reads CSARDLGVWEETQYF. CDR3 sequence (DNA): TGCAGTGCTAGAGATCTCGGAGTTTGGGAAGAGACCCAGTACTTC.

This clonotype was seen a handful of times. CDR3 DNA sequence: TGTGCCAGCAGTTGGGAGGGCGCAGATACGCAGTATTTT. It yields the protein CASSWEGADTQYF. The gene calls are TRBV25-1 and TRBJ2-3; 7 nucleotides agree with TRBD2. Trimming removed 5 bases from V and 4 bases from J; junction bases left unmatched: 3. Germline CDR1 MGHDK, CDR2 SYGVNS. The CDR3 has 13 residues.

This clonotype has more than one count but fewer than ten. The J gene is TRBJ2-7, the V gene TRBV9, with 11 bases matching TRBD2. TRBJ2-1 explains the end of the DNA better; the J call may be wrong. CDR1 SGDLS and CDR2 YYNGEE come from the germline V gene. The CDR3 has 18 residues. CDR3 amino acids: CASSARGGTSGGYNEQFF. The DNA for the CDR3 is TGTGCCAGCAGCGCCCGTGGGGGGACTAGCGGAGGCTACAATGAGCAGTTCTTC.

This chain uses TRBV28 with TRBJ2-3; D is unresolved. The CDR3 runs to 13 residues. Trimming left V 2 bases short and J 2 bases short, with 5 bases between. Germline values: CDR1 MDHEN, CDR2 SYDVKM. The DNA for the CDR3 is TGTGCCAGCAGTTTACCCCACACAGATACGCAGTATTTT. Protein sequence: CASSLPHTDTQYF.

The chain uses TRBV6-5 and TRBJ1-5; no firm D call. The CDR3 contains 12 residues. Looked up from germline, CDR1 is MNHEY and CDR2 is SVGAGI. Trimming cost V 6 bases and J 5 bases, with 8 bases left between them. The CDR3 sequence: CASSTYDQPQHF. CDR3 bases: TGTGCCAGCAGCACTTACGATCAGCCCCAGCATTTT.

The chain couples TRBV6-5 to TRBJ2-6; D uncertain. Near its end, the DNA agrees better with TRBJ2-7, so the J call may be wrong. Germline V gene sequence: CDR1 MNHEY, CDR2 SVGAGI. This CDR3 spans 11 amino acids. DNA of the CDR3: TGTGCCAGCAGTCCCAGCTACGAGCAGTACTTC. Residues: CASSPSYEQYF.